This T cell receptor beta chain was sequenced for a study of blood T cells in healthy people across ages. Study-level results: There was a strong correlation between TCR beta diversity and naive T cell percentage.

Worth noting for this clonotype: Its antigen remains unknown. Possible read error: a much larger clone is one base away.

A second PCR, run for roughly 7 to 12 cycles, used a sample-barcoded 5' primer plus a J-beta primer mix. TCRdb called the 5' RACE reads again in MiXCR, with one record for every CDR3 protein. The sample lists some 900,000 distinct CDR3 sequences; 29% were seen once. Sequencing was performed on blood. This TCR derives from a woman older than 75 in good health.

The CDR3 protein is CTSSLGLAGPNEQFF. DNA of the CDR3: TGTACCAGCAGTCTCGGACTAGCGGGGCCCAATGAGCAGTTCTTC. V gene TRBV6-5 combines with J gene TRBJ2-1; TRBD2 matches at 12 bases. This CDR3 comprises 15 residues. In germline, CDR1 is MNHEY, CDR2 SVGAGI.